A single sample is the source of the 22 T cell receptor beta chains below, sequenced in a study of T-cell memory formation after mild COVID-19. TCRdb called the 5' RACE reads again in MiXCR, with one record for every CDR3 protein. The sample comprises 400,000 to 500,000 distinct CDR3 sequences, 20% to 25% of which are singletons, and 7% to 9.5% rests with the top ten. Sample: PBMCs or a T cell subset sorted from them (not recorded which). These receptors originate from an adult woman who had mild COVID-19 (a few samples of this study predate the infection). Cell type and time point are not known.

This clonotype was picked up one time. The chain links TRBV30 to TRBJ2-1, with 13 bases aligning to TRBD2. The CDR3 contains 19 residues. The germline V gene encodes CDR1 GTSNPN and CDR2 SVGIG (reference sequence). V dropped 0 bases and J dropped 0; count of bases not matched to a gene: 8. DNA of the CDR3: TGTGCCTGGAGTGTGGGACTAGCGGGGCGCCTCAGCTCCTACAATGAGCAGTTCTTC. Its translation is CAWSVGLAGRLSSYNEQFF. Drawing the rest from reference TRBV30 and TRBJ2-1, the complete variable domain is SQTIHQWPATLVQPVGSPLSLECTVEGTSNPNLYWYRQAAGRGLQLLFYSVGIGQISSEVPQNLSASRPQDRQFILSSKKLLLSDSGFYLCAWSVGLAGRLSSYNEQFFGPGTRLTVL.

The V and J genes are TRBV12-3 or TRBV12-4 and TRBJ2-2; 11 bases are a match to TRBD1. This CDR3 comprises 17 residues. V lost 5 bases to trimming and J lost 7 bases; unmatched junction nucleotides: 12. The CDR3 spells CASSLTRTGGGNGELFF. As DNA, the CDR3 is TGTGCCAGCAGTCTAACCAGGACAGGGGGCGGAAACGGGGAGCTGTTTTTT.

This clonotype was detected a few times. The CDR3 nucleotides read TGTGCCAGCAGTTTCTCCCTGGTCGGACAGAACACTGAAGCTTTCTTT. Its protein product is CASSFSLVGQNTEAFF. The V call is TRBV12-3 or TRBV12-4, the J call TRBJ1-1, with D possibly matching TRBD1 (5 bases). The CDR3 extends over 16 amino acids. Trimming removed 3 bases from V and 1 base from J, with 15 bases in between.

V and J are TRBV15 and TRBJ2-5; D possibly uses TRBD1 or TRBD2 (5 bases each). The CDR3 is 18 residues long. Trimming removed 0 bases from V and 5 bases from J, with 22 bases in between. Germline-derived CDR1 and CDR2 are LNHNV and YYDKDF (reference sequence). Here the CDR3 reads CATSREVLPGRLGETQYF. CDR3 nucleotide sequence: TGTGCCACCAGCAGAGAGGTTCTTCCGGGACGCCTAGGGGAGACCCAGTACTTC.

This clonotype came up a few times. This chain connects TRBV6-2 or TRBV6-3 to TRBJ2-1; 7 nucleotides align to TRBD2. Trimming removed 5 bases from V and 6 bases from J; junction bases left unmatched: 4. CDR3 length: 13 residues. Germline V gives CDR1 MNHEY, CDR2 SVGEGT. The DNA of the CDR3 is TGTGCCAGCAGTCGGGACTATCTCAATGAGCAGTTCTTC. Translation gives CASSRDYLNEQFF.

The CDR3 DNA is TGTGCCAGCAGCTCAGGGGGCGCGATCAATGAGCAGTTCTTC. Protein product: CASSSGGAINEQFF. The chain employs TRBV7-3 and TRBJ2-1; 8 positions agree with TRBD1. This CDR3 is 14 amino acids long. V lost 4 bases, J lost 6 bases, and 5 bases stayed unmatched. Germline lookup yields CDR1 SGHTA and CDR2 FQGTGA.

The chain is built from TRBV29-1 and TRBJ2-5, with D uncertain. The CDR3 totals 12 residues. V lost 4 bases, J lost 0 bases, and 6 bases lay in between. Germline V gene lookup returns CDR1 SQVTM and CDR2 ANQGSEA. The CDR3 loop is CSVAVDQETQYF. CDR3 DNA: TGCAGCGTTGCTGTAGACCAAGAGACCCAGTACTTC.

This rearrangement joins TRBV11-1 to TRBJ1-6; 7 bases match TRBD1. Unmatched junction bases numbered 7, after V lost 3 bases and J lost 8 bases. CDR3 size: 15 residues. Germline CDR1 SGHAT, CDR2 FQDESV (reference sequence). CDR3 sequence reads: CASSLGDREHSPLHF. The DNA for the CDR3 is TGTGCCAGCAGCTTGGGCGACAGGGAGCATTCACCCCTCCACTTT.

There are a few counts of this clonotype. V is TRBV20-1 and J is TRBJ1-2; no clear D. The CDR3 runs to 12 residues. CDR1 DFQATT and CDR2 SNEGSKA come from the germline V gene (reference sequence). The ends were cut back, 6 bases at V and 4 bases at J, with 12 bases in the middle. As DNA, the CDR3 is TGCAGTGCCTTAGACCGGGGCTATGGCTACACCTTC. Translated, it gives CSALDRGYGYTF.

This clonotype was counted at least ten times. The chain is built from TRBV7-3 and TRBJ2-3; 7 bases map to TRBD1. V dropped 4 bases and J dropped 6; count of bases not matched to a gene: 13. CDR1 SGHTA and CDR2 FQGTGA come from the germline V gene. CDR3 size: 16 residues. The CDR3 region is CASSWTGTVGTDTQYF. As DNA, the CDR3 is TGTGCCAGCAGCTGGACCGGGACAGTAGGGACCGATACGCAGTATTTT. Drawing the rest from reference TRBV7-3 and TRBJ2-3, the complete variable domain is GAGVSQTPSNKVTEKGKYVELRCDPISGHTALYWYRQSLGQGPEFLIYFQGTGAADDSGLPNDRFFAVRPEGSVSTLKIQRTERGDSAVYLCASSWTGTVGTDTQYFGPGTRLTVL.

The chain recombines TRBV29-1 with TRBJ1-1; tentatively, D is TRBD1 (6 bases). Trimming removed 0 bases at V and 1 base at J, with 9 bases between. CDR1 and CDR2 (germline): SQVTM, ANQGSEA. CDR3 length: 14 residues. The CDR3 region has the DNA TGCAGCGTTGAAGATCGGACAGCGAACACTGAAGCTTTCTTT. Its translation is CSVEDRTANTEAFF.

The rearrangement links TRBV20-1 to TRBJ2-1, with TRBD2 identical over 7 bases. The CDR3 sequence is 14 residues long. V was pared by 0 bases and J by 8 bases, with 7 bases of the junction left unmatched. Germline V gene data show CDR1 as DFQATT and CDR2 as SNEGSKA (reference sequence). The CDR3 DNA reads as TGCAGTGCTAGAGATACCGAGGCGGGGGATGAGCAGTTCTTC. Its protein product is CSARDTEAGDEQFF.

This clonotype was counted a few times. The V gene is TRBV10-3, the J gene TRBJ1-2, with 7 bases that match TRBD1. Losses at the gene ends were 8 bases for V and 3 bases for J; bases not matched to a gene: 15. Per germline, CDR1 ENHRY and CDR2 SYGVKD. This CDR3 has 16 residues. CDR3 region: CAIGQGERTGDYGYTF. The CDR3 region has the DNA TGTGCCATCGGCCAGGGGGAGCGGACAGGAGACTATGGCTACACCTTC.

This clonotype has a handful of counts. V is TRBV12-3 or TRBV12-4 and J is TRBJ2-7; 10 nucleotides align to TRBD2. The V and J ends lost 3 bases and 3 bases, in that order; junction bases with no gene match: 2. The CDR3 covers 14 residues. The CDR3 sequence: CASSFGTSDYEQYF. CDR3 DNA sequence: TGTGCCAGCAGTTTTGGGACTAGCGACTACGAGCAGTACTTC.

This clonotype was picked up a small number of times. This chain links TRBV7-6 with TRBJ1-2, with unresolved D. Germline CDR1 and CDR2: SGHVS and FNYEAQ. The V gene lost 4 bases and the J gene lost 8 bases, with 14 bases spanning the gap. This CDR3 contains 13 residues. This CDR3 reads CASSSSGLTGYTF. Here the CDR3 DNA reads TGTGCCAGCAGCTCCTCGGGGTTAACGGGCTACACCTTC.

There are a few counts of this clonotype. The CDR3 spells CASSRTNRNTIYF. The DNA of the CDR3 is TGTGCCAGCAGCAGAACAAACCGAAACACCATATATTTT. The V call is TRBV14, the J call TRBJ1-3; D remains unclear. Germline CDR1 reads SGHDN; CDR2 reads FVKESK. Trimming cost V 5 bases and J 5 bases, with 10 bases left between them. The CDR3 runs 13 residues.

This clonotype was counted between two and nine times. The V gene is TRBV5-1, the J gene TRBJ1-4; 7 nucleotides agree with TRBD1. After removal of 0 bases from V and 5 bases from J, the junction contained 4 bases not matched to a gene. Germline-derived CDR1 and CDR2 are SGHRS and YFSETQ. The CDR3 contains 15 residues. CDR3 bases: TGCGCCAGCAGCTTGGAAGGGACAGCGAATGAAAAACTGTTTTTT. It encodes CASSLEGTANEKLFF.

This chain connects TRBV5-1 to TRBJ2-7, with TRBD2 matching over 9 bases. CDR1 and CDR2 (germline): SGHRS, YFSETQ. Unmatched junction bases numbered 4, after V lost 0 bases and J lost 3 bases. The CDR3 extends over 15 amino acids. CDR3 amino acids: CASSLGTSEIYEQYF. The CDR3 DNA reads TGCGCCAGCAGCTTGGGGACTAGCGAGATCTACGAGCAGTACTTC.

The table lists this clonotype with a few counts. The chain couples TRBV25-1 to TRBJ2-1; D gene uncertain. The V end was cut by 2 bases, the J end by 5 bases, with 10 bases between. The CDR3 contains 14 residues. The germline CDR1 and CDR2 sequences are MGHDK and SYGVNS. This chain's CDR3 is CASSEDHSDNEQFF. The CDR3 nucleotides read TGTGCCAGCAGTGAAGATCACAGCGACAATGAGCAGTTCTTC.

CDR3 DNA: TGTGCCACCCTCCTCGATATGGGCCGGAACACTGAAGCTTTCTTT. This sequence encodes CATLLDMGRNTEAFF. This chain joins TRBV2 and TRBJ1-1; D not certain. V lost 10 bases and J 1 base, leaving 19 bases between the germline ends. CDR3 length equals 15 residues. CDR1 and CDR2 (germline): SNHLY, FYNNEI. The full variable domain, completed using reference TRBV2 and TRBJ1-1, is EPEVTQTPSHQVTQMGQEVILRCVPISNHLYFYWYRQILGQKVEFLVSFYNNEISEKSEIFDDQFSVERPDGSNFTLKIRSTKLEDSAMYFCATLLDMGRNTEAFFGQGTRLTVV.

Remarks on this clonotype: Sequence at one end of the junction differs from germline and may be a read error. V gene TRBV7-7 combines with J gene TRBJ2-1, with D perhaps matching TRBD1 (6 bases). The CDR3 runs to 16 residues. Germline CDR1 reads SSHAT; CDR2 reads FNYEAQ (reference sequence). In DNA form, the CDR3 reads TGTGCTAGCAGCCCCCTGATGAGGGGGTCCTACAATGAGCAGTTCTTC. Translated, it gives CASSPLMRGSYNEQFF.

This chain uses TRBV12-3 or TRBV12-4 with TRBJ2-2; D perhaps matches TRBD1 (5 bases). The CDR3 is 16 residues long. With 1 base removed from V and 2 bases from J, the gap between germline ends came to 11 bases. The CDR3 DNA sequence: TGTGCCAGCAGTTTAGGACAGACCCTTAACACCGGGGAGCTGTTTTTT. Translating gives CASSLGQTLNTGELFF.